This TCR beta chain emerged from a study of siplizumab effects on memory and regulatory T cells. About the study: Either no drug or siplizumab at 0.75 to 1 ug/mL was used in mixed lymphocyte reactions that were paired.

Over a period of roughly 6 days at 37 degrees C, the mixed lymphocyte reaction cells were cocultured. This CDR3 spans 13 amino acids. The ends lost 5 bases at V and 15 bases at J; junction bases unmatched: 10. Germline V gene lookup returns CDR1 MNHEY and CDR2 SVGAGI. Study results and limitations: It seemed that naive T cells were more diverse than memory cells and were major contributors to the alloresponse. About 75-97% of proliferating CD4+ or CD8+ clones had no assignable naive or memory phenotype.

Measured with immunoSEQ multiplex PCR; TCRdb has only the in-frame clones, and not every one. The table includes fewer than 20,000 clones, 40% to 55% detected once. As regards this clone: Its matching antigen is unknown.

V and J are TRBV6-5 and TRBJ2-1; TRBD1 matches at 10 bases. This clonotype was obtained from a human donor in good health; the cells came from an allogeneic mixed lymphocyte reaction. Sequenced: CFSE-low (dividing) CD4+ T cells sorted from an allogeneic mixed lymphocyte reaction. The CDR3 coding sequence is TGTGCCAGCAGTGAACCCGGGACAGGGGTAGCGTTCTTC. It is translated as CASSEPGTGVAFF.